This T cell receptor (beta chain) appears in the sequencing data of a study of response to subunit inactivated influenza vaccine listed by TCRdb under 2018. For the study in its entirety: Deep quantitative T cell receptor repertoire profiling was used in the study to track responses to a trivalent subunit inactivated influenza vaccine. General study outcomes and caveats: According to the authors, only a limited number of new T cells may be recruited by each seasonal influenza vaccination.

As to this clonotype: Its antigen target is currently unknown. No clone much larger than this one lies a single base away; base qualities are absent.

After removal of 6 bases from V and 6 bases from J, the junction retains 6 bases not matched to a gene. Including cysteine and phenylalanine, the CDR3 has 14 amino acids. Solely the CDR3 DNA is kept, with 42 bases framed from the first base. The library was produced with RT-PCR. TCRdb shows the sequencer as Illumina HiSeq 2500. TCRdb trimmed the raw reads at Q25, called clones with MiXCR and kept productive beta chains. Each record represents a unique CDR3 protein, reported with the most common genes and DNA among its rows. The sample records roughly 700,000 distinct CDR3 sequences, more than 15% of which are singletons. The ten largest clones add up to under 14% of the sample.

This sample comprised PBMCs from blood, obtained 11 to 12 days after vaccination. This clonotype was obtained from a man in his forties or fifties who received an inactivated influenza vaccine. Donor details come from another sample of the same person, matched by shared clones. In this chain, TRBV12-3 or TRBV12-4 is recombined with TRBJ2-1; 9 central bases correspond to TRBD1. Read as DNA, the sequence is TGTGCCAGCAGGCCCGGGACAGGGTTCAATGAGCAGTTCTTC. Translated, it gives CASRPGTGFNEQFF.